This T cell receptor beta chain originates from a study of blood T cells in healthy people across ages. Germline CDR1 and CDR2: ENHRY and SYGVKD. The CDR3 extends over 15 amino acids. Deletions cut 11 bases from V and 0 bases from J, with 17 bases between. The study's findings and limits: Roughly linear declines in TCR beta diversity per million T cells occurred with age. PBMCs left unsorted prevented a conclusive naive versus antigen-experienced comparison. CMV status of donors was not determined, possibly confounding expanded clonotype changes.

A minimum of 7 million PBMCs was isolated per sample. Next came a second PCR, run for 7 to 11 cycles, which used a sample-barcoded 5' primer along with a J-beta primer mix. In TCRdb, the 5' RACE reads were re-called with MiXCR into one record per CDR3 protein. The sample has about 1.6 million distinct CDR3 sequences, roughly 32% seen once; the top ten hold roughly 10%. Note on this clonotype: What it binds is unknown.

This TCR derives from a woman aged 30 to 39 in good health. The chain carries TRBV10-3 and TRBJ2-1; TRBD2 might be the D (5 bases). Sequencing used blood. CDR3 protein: CASKWERHSYNEQFF. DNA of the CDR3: TGTGCCTCCAAGTGGGAGAGGCACTCCTACAATGAGCAGTTCTTC.